This TCR beta chain is drawn from a study of T cell changes during pregnancy in multiple sclerosis. The germline gives CDR1 MRHNA, CDR2 SNTAGT. The CDR3 covers 15 residues. Trimming took 5 bases from V and 0 from J, leaving 10 bases between them. The table came from immunoSEQ multiplex PCR; TCRdb's copy has only in-frame clones and leaves some out. The repertoire holds some 20,000 clones, roughly 90% seen once, with 7% in the top ten. The J gene is TRBJ1-4, the V gene TRBV6-4; D not certain. The sequences come from CD8+ T cells from peripheral blood mononuclear cells, collected in the third trimester of pregnancy. The clonotype was recovered from a female donor in good health, enrolled as a control in a pregnancy study. In nucleotides, the CDR3 is TGTGCCAGCAGTCGACTGCAGTCAACTAATGAAAAACTGTTTTTT. It is translated as CASSRLQSTNEKLFF.